The clone carrying this T cell receptor beta chain was counted only a few times. The antigen is unknown. Through a sample-barcoded 5' primer and a J-beta primer mix, a second PCR was run for roughly 7 to 12 cycles. TCRdb re-derived calls from the 5' RACE reads in MiXCR, one entry per CDR3 protein. The repertoire consists of fewer than 900,000 distinct CDR3 sequences, with around 40% occurring once and the leading ten covering under 25%. The data stem from a study of blood T cells in healthy people across ages. The CDR3 runs 14 residues. Trimming shortened V by 4 bases and J by 7 bases, and 17 bases separated the two germline ends. The germline V gene encodes CDR1 SGHTS and CDR2 YDEGEE. Broader study findings: Expanded clonotype shifts may have been confounded, as the donors had an unknown CMV status.

This clonotype was sampled from a woman in her sixties in good health. The chain couples TRBV5-8 to TRBJ1-2; TRBD1 might be the D (5 bases). Material for sequencing was blood. The CDR3 region has the DNA TGTGCCAGCAGCCCTCGACATCCTAGGGGTGGCTACACCTTC. Its translation: CASSPRHPRGGYTF.